This T cell receptor (beta chain) is from a study of naive and memory T cell subsets. Study-wide results and limits: In CD4 and CD8 cells, diversity dropped from naive through EMRA. Over 85% of naive TCR sequences appeared only once, unlike memory subsets.

J gave up 5 bases and V 1 base, and 5 bases lay outside the gene matches. CDR1 is LGHDT and CDR2 is YNNKEL in the germline V gene (reference sequence). This CDR3 spans 16 amino acids. Sorting gates: effector memory CD45RA-CD27-, EMRA CD45RA+CD27-. Two oligonucleotides, mixed equimolar, formed the beta constant-region primer covering TRBC1 and TRBC2. The ligated cDNA underwent four PCR rounds using SP2 and nested alpha and beta constant-region primers. MiXCR was run by TCRdb on the UMI-ligation and nested PCR reads, yielding one entry per CDR3 protein. The sample lists more than 35,000 distinct CDR3 sequences, about 14% occurring once. This clonotype was detected only a few times. As yet, its antigen is unknown.

The source is a human donor in good health. Sequencing was done on a sample of effector memory CD4+ T cells from blood. Subset noted: effector memory, CD45RA- CD27-. The chain carries TRBV3-1 and TRBJ2-2, with TRBD2 identical over 9 bases. The CDR3 DNA is TGTGCCAGCAGCCAAGTTAGCGGGAGAGGAACCGGGGAGCTGTTTTTT. This encodes CASSQVSGRGTGELFF.